This section outlines one TCR beta chain sequence together with its context. The specificity of this receptor is unknown. No per-base quality is available; no much larger clone lies one base away. The same CDR3 arises from other DNA sequences in this sample as well. This sample was included in a study of technical replicates of blood from a handful of donors (dated by TCRdb to about 2017). Library preparation used the immunoSEQ multiplex PCR assay. Not all clones reach the TCRdb copy of this immuneACCESS table, which keeps in-frame sequences only. Checked studies attribute under half of the gap to unresolved V genes and leave the rest unexplained. The sample contains 70,000 or so clones, around nine tenths of them found a single time. Clones ranked in the top ten supply 4% to 5% of the sample. The V end gives up 3 bases and the J end 3 bases, leaving 8 bases in the junction not matched to a gene. CDR1 MGHRA and CDR2 YSYEKL were looked up in the germline V gene. The CDR3 numbers 15 residues from cysteine through phenylalanine. Kept here is only the CDR3 DNA, which spans 45 bases and is read in frame from base 1.

The sequence derives from a human donor in good health. Some clones in this sample may be carry-over from other donors' samples. The chain employs TRBV4-1 and TRBJ2-7, with 7 bases matching TRBD2. Sample: PBMCs. In nucleotide form, the sequence is TGCGCCAGCAGCCAGGGACGGGAGGCATACTACGAGCAGTACTTC. The translation is CASSQGREAYYEQYF.